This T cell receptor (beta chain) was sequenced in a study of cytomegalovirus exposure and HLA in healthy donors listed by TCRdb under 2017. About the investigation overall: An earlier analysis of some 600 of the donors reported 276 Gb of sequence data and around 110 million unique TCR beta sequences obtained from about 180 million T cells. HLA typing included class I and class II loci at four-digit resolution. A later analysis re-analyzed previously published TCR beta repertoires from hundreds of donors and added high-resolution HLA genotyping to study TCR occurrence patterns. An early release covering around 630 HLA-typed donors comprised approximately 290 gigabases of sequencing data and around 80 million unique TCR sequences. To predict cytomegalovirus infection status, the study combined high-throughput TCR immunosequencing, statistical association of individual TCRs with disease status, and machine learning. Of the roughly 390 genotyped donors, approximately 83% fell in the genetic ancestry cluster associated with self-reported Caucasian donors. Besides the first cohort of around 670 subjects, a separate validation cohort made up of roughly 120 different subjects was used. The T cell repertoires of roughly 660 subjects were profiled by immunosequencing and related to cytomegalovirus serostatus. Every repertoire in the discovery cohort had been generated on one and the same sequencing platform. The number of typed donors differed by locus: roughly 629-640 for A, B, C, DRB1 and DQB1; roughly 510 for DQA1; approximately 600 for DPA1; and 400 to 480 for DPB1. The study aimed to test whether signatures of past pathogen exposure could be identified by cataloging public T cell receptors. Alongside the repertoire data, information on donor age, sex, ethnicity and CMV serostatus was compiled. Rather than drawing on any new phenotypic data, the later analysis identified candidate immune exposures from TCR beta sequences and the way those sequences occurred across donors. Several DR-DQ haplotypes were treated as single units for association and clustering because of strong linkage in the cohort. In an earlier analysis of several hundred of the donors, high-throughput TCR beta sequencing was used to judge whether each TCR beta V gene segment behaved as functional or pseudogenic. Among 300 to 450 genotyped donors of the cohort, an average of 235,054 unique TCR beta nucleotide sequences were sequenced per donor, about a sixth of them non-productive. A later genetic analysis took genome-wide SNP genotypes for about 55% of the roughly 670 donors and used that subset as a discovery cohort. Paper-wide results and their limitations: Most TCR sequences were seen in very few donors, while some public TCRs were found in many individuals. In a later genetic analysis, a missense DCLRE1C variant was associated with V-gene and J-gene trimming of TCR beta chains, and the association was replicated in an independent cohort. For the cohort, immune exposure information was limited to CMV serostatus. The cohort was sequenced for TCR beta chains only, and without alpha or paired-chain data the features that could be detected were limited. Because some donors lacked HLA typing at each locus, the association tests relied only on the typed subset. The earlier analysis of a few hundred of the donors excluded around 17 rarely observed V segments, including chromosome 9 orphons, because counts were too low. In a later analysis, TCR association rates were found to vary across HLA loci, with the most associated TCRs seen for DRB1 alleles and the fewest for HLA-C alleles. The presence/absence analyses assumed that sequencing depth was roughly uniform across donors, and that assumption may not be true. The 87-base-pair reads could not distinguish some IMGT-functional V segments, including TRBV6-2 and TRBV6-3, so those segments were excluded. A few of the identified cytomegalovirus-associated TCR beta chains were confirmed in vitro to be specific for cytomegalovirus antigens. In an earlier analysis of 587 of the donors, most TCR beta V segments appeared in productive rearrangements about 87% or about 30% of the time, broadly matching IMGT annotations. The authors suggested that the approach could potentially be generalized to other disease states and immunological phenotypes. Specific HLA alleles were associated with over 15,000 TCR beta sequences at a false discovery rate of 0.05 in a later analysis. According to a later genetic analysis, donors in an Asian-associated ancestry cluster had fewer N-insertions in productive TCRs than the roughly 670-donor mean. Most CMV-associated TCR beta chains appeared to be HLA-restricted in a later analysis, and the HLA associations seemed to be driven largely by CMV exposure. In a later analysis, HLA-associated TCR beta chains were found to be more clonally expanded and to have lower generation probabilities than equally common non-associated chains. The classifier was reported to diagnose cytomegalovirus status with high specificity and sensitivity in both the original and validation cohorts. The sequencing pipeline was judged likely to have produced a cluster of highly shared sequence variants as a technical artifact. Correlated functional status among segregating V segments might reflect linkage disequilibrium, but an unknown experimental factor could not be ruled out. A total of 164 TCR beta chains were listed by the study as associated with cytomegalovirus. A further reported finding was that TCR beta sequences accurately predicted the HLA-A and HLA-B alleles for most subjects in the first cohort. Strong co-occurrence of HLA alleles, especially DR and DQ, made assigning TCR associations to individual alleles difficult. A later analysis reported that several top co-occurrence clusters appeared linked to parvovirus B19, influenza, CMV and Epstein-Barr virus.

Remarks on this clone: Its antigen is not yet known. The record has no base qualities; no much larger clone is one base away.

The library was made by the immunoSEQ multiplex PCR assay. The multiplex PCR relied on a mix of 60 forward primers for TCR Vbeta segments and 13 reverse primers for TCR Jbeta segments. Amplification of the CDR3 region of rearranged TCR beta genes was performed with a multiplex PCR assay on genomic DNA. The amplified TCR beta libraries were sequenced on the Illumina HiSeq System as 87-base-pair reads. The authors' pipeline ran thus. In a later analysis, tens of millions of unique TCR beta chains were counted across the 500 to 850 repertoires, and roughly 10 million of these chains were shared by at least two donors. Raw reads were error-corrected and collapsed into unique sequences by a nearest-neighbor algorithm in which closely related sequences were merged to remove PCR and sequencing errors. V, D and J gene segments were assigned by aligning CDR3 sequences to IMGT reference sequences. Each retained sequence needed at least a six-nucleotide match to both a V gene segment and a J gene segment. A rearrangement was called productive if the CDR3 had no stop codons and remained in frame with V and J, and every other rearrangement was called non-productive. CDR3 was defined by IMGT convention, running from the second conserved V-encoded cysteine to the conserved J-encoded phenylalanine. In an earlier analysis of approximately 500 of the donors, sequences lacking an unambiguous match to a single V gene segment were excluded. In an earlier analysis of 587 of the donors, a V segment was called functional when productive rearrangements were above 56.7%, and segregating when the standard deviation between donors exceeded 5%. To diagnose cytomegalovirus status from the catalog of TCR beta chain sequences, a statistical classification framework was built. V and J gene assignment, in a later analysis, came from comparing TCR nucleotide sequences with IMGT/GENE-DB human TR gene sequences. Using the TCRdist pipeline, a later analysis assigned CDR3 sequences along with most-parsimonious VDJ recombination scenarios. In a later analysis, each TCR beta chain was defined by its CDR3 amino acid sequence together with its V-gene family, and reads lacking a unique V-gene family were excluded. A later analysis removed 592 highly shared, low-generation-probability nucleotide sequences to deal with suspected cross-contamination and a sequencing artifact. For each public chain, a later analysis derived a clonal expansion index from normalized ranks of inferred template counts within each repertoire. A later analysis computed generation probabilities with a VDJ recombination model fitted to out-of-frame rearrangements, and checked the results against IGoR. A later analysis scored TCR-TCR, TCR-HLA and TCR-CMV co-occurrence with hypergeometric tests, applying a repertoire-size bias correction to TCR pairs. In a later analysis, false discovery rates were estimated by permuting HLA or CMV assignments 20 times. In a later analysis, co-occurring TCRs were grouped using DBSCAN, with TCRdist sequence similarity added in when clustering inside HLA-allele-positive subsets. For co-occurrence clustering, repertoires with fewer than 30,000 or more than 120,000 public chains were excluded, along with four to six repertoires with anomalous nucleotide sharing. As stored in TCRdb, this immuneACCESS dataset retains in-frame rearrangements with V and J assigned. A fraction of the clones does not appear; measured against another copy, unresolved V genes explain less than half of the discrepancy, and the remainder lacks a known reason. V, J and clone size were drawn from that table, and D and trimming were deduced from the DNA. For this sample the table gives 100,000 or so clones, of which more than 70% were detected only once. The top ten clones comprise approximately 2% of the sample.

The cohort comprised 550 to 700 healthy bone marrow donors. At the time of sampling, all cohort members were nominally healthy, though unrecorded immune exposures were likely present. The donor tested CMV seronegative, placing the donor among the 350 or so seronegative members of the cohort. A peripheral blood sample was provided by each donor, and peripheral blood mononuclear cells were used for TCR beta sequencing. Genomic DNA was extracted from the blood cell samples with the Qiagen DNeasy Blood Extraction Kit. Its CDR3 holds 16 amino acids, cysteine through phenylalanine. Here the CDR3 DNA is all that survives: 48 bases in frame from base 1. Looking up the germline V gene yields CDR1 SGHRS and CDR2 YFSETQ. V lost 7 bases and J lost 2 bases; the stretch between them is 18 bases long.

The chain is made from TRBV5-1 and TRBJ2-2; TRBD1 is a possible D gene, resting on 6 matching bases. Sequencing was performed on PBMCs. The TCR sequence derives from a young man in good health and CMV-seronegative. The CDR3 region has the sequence CASRTLQGLNTGELFF. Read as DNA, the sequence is TGCGCCAGCCGTACTTTACAGGGCCTCAACACCGGGGAGCTGTTTTTT.